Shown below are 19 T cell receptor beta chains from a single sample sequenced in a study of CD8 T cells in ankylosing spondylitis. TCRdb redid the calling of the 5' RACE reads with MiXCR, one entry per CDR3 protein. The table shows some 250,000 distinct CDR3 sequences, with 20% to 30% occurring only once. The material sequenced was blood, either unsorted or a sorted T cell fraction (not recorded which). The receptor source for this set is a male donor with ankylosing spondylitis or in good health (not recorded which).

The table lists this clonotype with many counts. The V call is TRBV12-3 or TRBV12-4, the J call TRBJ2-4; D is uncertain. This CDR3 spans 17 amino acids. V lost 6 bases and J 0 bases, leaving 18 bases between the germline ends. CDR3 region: CASSPRQGVLAKNIQYF. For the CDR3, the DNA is TGTGCCAGCAGCCCCCGACAAGGAGTTCTAGCCAAAAACATTCAGTACTTC.

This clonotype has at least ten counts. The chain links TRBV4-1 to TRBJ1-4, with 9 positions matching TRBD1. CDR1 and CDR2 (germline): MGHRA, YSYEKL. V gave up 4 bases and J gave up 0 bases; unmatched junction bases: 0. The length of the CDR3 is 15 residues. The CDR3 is CASSRQGATNEKLFF. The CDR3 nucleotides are TGCGCCAGCAGCCGACAGGGGGCAACTAATGAAAAACTGTTTTTT.

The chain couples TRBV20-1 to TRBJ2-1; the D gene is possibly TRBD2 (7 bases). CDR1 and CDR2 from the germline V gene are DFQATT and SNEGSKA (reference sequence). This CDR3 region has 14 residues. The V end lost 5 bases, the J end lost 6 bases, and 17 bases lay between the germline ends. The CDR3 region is CSAPQGGDLNEQFF. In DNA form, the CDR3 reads TGCAGTGCTCCACAAGGGGGGGACCTCAATGAGCAGTTCTTC.

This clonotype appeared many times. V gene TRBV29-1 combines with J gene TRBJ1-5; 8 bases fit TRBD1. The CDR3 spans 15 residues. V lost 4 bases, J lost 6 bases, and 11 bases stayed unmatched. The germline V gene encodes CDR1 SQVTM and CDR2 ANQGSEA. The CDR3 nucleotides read TGCAGCGTTGTACTGACAGGGGTGACAGGTCAGCCCCAGCATTTT. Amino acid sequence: CSVVLTGVTGQPQHF.

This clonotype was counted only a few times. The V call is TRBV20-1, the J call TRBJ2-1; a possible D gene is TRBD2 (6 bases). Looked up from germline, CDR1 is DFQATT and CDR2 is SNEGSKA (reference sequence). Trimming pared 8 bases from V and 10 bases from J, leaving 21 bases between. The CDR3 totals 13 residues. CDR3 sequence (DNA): TGCAGTTCGGGAGTCGGGGGAGCAAGGGAGCAGTTCTTC. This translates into CSSGVGGAREQFF.

CDR3 DNA: TGTGCCAGCAGCTCCTCGGGGGGTTACGAGCAGTACTTC. It yields the protein CASSSSGGYEQYF. The chain combines TRBV7-2 with TRBJ2-7, with TRBD2 matching over 7 bases. The V gene end was trimmed by 4 bases and the J gene end by 4 bases; junction bases not matched to a gene: 4. This CDR3 contains 13 residues. The germline V gene has CDR1 SGHTA and CDR2 FQGNSA.

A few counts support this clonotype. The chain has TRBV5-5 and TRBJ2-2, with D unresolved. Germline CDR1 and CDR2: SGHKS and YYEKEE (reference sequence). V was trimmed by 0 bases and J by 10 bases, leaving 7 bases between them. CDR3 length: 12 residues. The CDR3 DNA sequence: TGTGCCAGCAGCTTGGAGTGGGAGGAGCTGTTTTTT. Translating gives CASSLEWEELFF.

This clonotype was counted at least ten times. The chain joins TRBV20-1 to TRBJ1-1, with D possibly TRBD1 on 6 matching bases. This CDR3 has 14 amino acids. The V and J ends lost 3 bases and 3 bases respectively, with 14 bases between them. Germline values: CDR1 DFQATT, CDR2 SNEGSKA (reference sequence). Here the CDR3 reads CSARLGTGYTEAFF. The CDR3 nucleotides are TGCAGTGCTAGGTTGGGCACAGGGTACACTGAAGCTTTCTTT.

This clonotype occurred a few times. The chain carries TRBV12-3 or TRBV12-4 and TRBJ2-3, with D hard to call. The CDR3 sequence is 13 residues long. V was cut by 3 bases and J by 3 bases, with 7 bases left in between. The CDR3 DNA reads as TGTGCCAGCAGTTTTAGGAGAACAGATACGCAGTATTTT. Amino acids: CASSFRRTDTQYF.

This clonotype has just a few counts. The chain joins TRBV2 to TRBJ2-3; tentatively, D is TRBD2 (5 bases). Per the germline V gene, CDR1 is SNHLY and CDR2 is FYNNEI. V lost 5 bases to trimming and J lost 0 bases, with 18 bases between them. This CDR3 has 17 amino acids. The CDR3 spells CASSRRWGYSSTDTQYF. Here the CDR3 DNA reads TGTGCCAGCAGTCGGAGGTGGGGTTACAGTAGCACAGATACGCAGTATTTT.

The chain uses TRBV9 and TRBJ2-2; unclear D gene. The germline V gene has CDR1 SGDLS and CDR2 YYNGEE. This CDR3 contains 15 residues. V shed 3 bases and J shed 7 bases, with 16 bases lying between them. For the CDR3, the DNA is TGTGCCAGCAGCGCGGACGGACCAAGCATCGGGGAGCTGTTTTTT. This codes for CASSADGPSIGELFF.

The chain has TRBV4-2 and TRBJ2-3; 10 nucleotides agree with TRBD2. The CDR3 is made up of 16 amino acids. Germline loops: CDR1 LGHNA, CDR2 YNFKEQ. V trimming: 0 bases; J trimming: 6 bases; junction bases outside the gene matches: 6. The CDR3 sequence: CASSQDRSGGADTQYF. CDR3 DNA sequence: TGTGCCAGCAGCCAAGATCGGAGCGGGGGGGCCGATACGCAGTATTTT.

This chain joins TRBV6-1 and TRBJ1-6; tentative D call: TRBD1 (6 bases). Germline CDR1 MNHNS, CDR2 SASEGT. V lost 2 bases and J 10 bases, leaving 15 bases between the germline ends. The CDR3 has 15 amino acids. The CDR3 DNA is TGTGCCAGCAGTGAACGATGGCAGGGGAAATCACCCCTCCACTTT. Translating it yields CASSERWQGKSPLHF.

As DNA, the CDR3 is TGTGCCAGCAAGCGTGGGGAGGATCAAGAGACCCAGTACTTC. It specifies CASKRGEDQETQYF. V usage is TRBV9 and J usage is TRBJ2-5; D possibly corresponds to TRBD2 (6 bases). CDR3 length equals 14 residues. V gave up 6 bases and J gave up 2 bases, with 14 bases separating them. Germline assignment: CDR1 SGDLS and CDR2 YYNGEE.

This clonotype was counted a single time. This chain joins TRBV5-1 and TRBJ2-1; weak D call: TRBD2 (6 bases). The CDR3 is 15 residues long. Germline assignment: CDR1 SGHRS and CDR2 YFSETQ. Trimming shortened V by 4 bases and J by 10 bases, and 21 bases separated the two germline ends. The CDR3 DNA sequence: TGCGCCAGCAGCCCTACGGGACGGCGGGATCGAGAGCAGTTCTTC. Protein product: CASSPTGRRDREQFF.

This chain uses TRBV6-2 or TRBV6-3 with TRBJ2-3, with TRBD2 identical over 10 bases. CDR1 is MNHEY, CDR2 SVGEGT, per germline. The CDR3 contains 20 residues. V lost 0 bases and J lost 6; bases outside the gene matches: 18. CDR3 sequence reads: CASSYSGGRRASGGGDTQYF. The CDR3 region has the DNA TGTGCCAGCAGTTACTCGGGAGGCAGGCGGGCTAGCGGGGGTGGGGATACGCAGTATTTT.

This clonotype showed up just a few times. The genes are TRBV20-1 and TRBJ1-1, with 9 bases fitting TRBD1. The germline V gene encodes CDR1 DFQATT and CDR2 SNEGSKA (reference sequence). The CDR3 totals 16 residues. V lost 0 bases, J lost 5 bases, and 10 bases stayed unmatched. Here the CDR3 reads CSARDKTGTGRTEAFF. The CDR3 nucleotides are TGCAGTGCTAGAGATAAGACCGGGACAGGGAGAACTGAAGCTTTCTTT.

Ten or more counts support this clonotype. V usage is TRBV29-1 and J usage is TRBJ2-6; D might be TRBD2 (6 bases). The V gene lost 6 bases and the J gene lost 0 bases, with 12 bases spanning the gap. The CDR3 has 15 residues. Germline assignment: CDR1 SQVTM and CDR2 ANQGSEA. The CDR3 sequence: CSVNSGGSGANVLTF. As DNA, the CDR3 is TGCAGCGTAAATAGCGGTGGCTCTGGGGCCAACGTCCTGACTTTC.

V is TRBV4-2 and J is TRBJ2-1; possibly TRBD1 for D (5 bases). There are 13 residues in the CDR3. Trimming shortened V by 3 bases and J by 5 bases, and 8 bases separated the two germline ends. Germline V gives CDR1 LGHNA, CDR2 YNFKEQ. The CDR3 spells CASSHGRDNEQFF. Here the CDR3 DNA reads TGTGCCAGCAGCCATGGCAGGGACAATGAGCAGTTCTTC.